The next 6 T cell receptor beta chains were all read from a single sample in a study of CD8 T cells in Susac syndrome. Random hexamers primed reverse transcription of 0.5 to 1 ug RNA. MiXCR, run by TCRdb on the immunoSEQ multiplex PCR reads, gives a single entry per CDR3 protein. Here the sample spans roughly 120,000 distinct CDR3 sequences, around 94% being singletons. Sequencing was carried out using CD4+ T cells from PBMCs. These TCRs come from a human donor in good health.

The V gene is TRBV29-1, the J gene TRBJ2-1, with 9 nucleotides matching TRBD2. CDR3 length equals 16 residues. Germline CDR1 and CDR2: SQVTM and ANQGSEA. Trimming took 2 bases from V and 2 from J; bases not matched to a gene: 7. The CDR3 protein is CSVERGRAGTYNEQFF. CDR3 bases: TGCAGCGTTGAACGCGGGAGGGCCGGGACCTACAATGAGCAGTTCTTC.

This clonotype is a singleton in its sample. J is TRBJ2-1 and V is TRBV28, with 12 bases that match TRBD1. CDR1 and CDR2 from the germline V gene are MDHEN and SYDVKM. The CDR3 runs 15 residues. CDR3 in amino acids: CASGTGGQYYNEQFF. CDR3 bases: TGTGCGAGCGGGACAGGGGGCCAATACTACAATGAGCAGTTCTTC.

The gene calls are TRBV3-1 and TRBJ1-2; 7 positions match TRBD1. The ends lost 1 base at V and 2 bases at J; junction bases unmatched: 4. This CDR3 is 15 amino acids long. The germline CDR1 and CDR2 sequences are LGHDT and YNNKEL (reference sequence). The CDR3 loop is CASSQAQGINYGYTF. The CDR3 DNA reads TGTGCCAGCAGCCAAGCACAGGGGATAAACTATGGCTACACCTTC.

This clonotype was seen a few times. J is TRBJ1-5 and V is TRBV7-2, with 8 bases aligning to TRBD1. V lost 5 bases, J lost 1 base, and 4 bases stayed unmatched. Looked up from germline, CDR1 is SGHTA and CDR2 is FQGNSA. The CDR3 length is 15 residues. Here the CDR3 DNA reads TGTGCCAGCAGCACCCGGACAGGGAGCAATCAGCCCCAGCATTTT. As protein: CASSTRTGSNQPQHF. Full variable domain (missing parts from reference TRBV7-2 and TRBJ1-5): GAGVSQSPSNKVTEKGKDVELRCDPISGHTALYWYRQSLGQGLEFLIYFQGNSAPDKSGLPSDRFSAERTGGSVSTLTIQRTQQEDSAVYLCASSTRTGSNQPQHFGDGTRLSIL.

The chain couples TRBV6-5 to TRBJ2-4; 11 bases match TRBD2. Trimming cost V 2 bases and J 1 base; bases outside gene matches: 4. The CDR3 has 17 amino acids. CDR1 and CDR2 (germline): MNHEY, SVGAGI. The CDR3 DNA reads TGTGCCAGCAGTTACGGGACTAGCGGAGGGGCCAAAAACATTCAGTACTTC. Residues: CASSYGTSGGAKNIQYF.

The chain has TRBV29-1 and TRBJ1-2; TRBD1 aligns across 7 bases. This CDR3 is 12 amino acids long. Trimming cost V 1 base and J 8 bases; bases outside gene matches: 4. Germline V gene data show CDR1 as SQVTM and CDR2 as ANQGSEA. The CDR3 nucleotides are TGCAGCGTTGAAGGAGGGGGCAACGGCTACACCTTC. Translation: CSVEGGGNGYTF. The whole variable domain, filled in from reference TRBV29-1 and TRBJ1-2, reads SAVISQKPSRDICQRGTSLTIQCQVDSQVTMMFWYRQQPGQSLTLIATANQGSEATYESGFVIDKFPISRPNLTFSTLTVSNMSPEDSSIYLCSVEGGGNGYTFGSGTRLTVV.